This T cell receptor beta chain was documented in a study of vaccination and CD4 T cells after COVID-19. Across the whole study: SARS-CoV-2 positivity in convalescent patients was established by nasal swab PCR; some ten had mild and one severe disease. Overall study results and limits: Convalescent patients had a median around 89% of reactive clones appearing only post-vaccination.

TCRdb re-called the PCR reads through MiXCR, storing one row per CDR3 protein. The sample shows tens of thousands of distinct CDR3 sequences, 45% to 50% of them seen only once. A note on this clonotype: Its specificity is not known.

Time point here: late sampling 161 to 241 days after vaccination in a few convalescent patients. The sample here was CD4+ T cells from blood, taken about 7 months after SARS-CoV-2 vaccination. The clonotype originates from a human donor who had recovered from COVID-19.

CDR3 region: CASRAFMNTEAFF. For the CDR3, the DNA is TGTGCCAGCAGGGCCTTCATGAACACTGAAGCTTTCTTT. The chain recombines TRBV2 with TRBJ1-1; unclear D gene. V lost 6 bases and J lost 0, with 8 bases in between. Per the germline V gene, CDR1 is SNHLY and CDR2 is FYNNEI. The CDR3 is 13 residues long.